This T cell receptor (beta chain) is from a study of human T cells and chemical hapten exposure. Whole-study context: Diphenylcyclopropenone doses were given weekly to the scalps of patients across the roughly 22-week study.

Time point in this sample: pre-sensitization, week 0. Noted treatment: therapeutic diphenylcyclopropenone sensitization with weekly scalp DPC. Participating donors were patients with alopecia, aged 18 to 70 years, considered appropriate candidates for DPC. Attachment of unique molecular identifiers to individual cDNA molecules was performed in the library. Original analysis: Sample TCR totals centred on a median of around 92,000, ranging about 20,000 to 700,000. TCRdb reprocessed the RACE reads via MiXCR and lists one record per CDR3 protein. None of the V and J calls come from the authors' own analysis; TCRdb made them. The sample has about 300,000 distinct CDR3 sequences, 5.5% seen once. This clonotype was detected many times. This receptor was identified in a woman aged 18-29 years with alopecia areata. Some clones in this sample may be carry-over from other donors' samples. The sample consisted of whole blood, taken in connection with sensitization to the hapten diphenylcyclopropenone (DPC).

In DNA, the CDR3 is TGTGCCAGCAGCAAAGGGGCTAGCGGGGGGTCCTACAATGAGCAGTTCTTC. It is translated as CASSKGASGGSYNEQFF. This chain connects TRBV7-2 to TRBJ2-1, with 11 bases fitting TRBD2. CDR3 length: 17 residues. J gave up 1 base and V 5 bases, and 7 bases lay outside the gene matches. Germline CDR1 and CDR2: SGHTA and FQGNSA.